The T cell receptor beta chain described here comes from a study of identical twins. Study-wide findings and caveats: Sequences that were out-of-frame, alpha and twin-shared displayed an excess of low generation probability. Models underestimated out-of-frame TCR alpha sharing in monozygotic twins. While abundant cord blood beta clonotypes carried fewer insertions, memory repertoires showed no such pattern.

Template switching supplied a universal primer site; unique molecular identifiers were carried on the cDNA. TCRdb used MiXCR to reprocess the 5' RACE reads, holding one entry per CDR3 protein. The sample has 220,000 or so distinct CDR3 sequences, about 7% seen once; the top ten hold roughly 3.9%. This clonotype has only a few counts. Its specificity is unknown. Trimming stripped 5 bases from V and 10 bases from J, with 12 bases between. The germline V gene has CDR1 MNHNS and CDR2 SASEGT. This CDR3 is 12 amino acids long. This same sample was also part of a study on yellow fever vaccine responses in identical twins.

The rearrangement uses TRBV6-1 and TRBJ2-1; possible D gene TRBD1, 5 bases. The TCR originated in a woman in her late teens or twenties in good health. The sample comprised memory (CD45RO+) T cells sorted from blood. CDR3 loop: CASSPTGVEQFF. DNA of the CDR3: TGTGCCAGCAGTCCAACAGGCGTGGAGCAGTTCTTC.